This entry concerns a single TCR beta chain. This clone was recorded a few times. The specificity of this receptor is unknown. No base quality information exists; no much larger clone differs at one position. This entry comes from a study of beta chain features in type 1 diabetes listed by TCRdb under 2018. Concerning the study at large: No differences in mean age, gender distribution, total cell number or subset yield were found between patients and healthy donors. A total of around 110,000,000 sorted cells were examined across all samples, and a strong correlation was observed between cell number per subset and RNA yield. The study compared TCRB repertoires of sorted circulating CD4+ T cell subsets between recently diagnosed type 1 diabetes patients and matched healthy donors. Naive and central memory subsets were obtained from all 30 or so donors, but regulatory and stem cell-like memory subsets were isolated from only 8 patients and roughly 8 healthy donors. Broader findings and caveats from the paper: Sequencing cDNA rather than genomic DNA could over-represent highly expressing activated cells, although activation and CD3 levels did not differ between groups. Fewer insertions and more nucleotide deletions at VDJ recombination sites were observed in patients with type 1 diabetes, implying thymic rearrangement abnormalities. PCR may preferentially amplify shorter templates, but because patient and control samples were amplified and corrected together, any resulting skew would affect both groups equally. A moderate but significant shortening of TCRB CDR3 length was observed in type 1 diabetes patients in all four CD4+ subsets. The naive, central memory and regulatory TCRB repertoires appeared to resemble one another more closely among patients than among healthy donors. HLA sub-analyses involved small numbers of individuals, so any influence of HLA type on TCRB rearrangement remained unresolved.

All of the isolated RNA was reverse transcribed with the High Capacity cDNA Reverse Transcription Kit, so expressed TCRB transcripts were sequenced. Deep immunoSEQ sequencing was applied to naive, central memory and regulatory T cell samples, giving an average of about 3.57 million total reads per sample. Sorted cells were lysed in RLT buffer and RNA was extracted with DNase-treated RNeasy Micro or Mini kits, depending on cell number. To prevent cross-contamination, each cell subset was processed individually, whereas patient and healthy donor samples were processed jointly. The immunoSEQ multiplex PCR was used to amplify TCRB sequences from cDNA, generating 87-bp fragments that spanned the CDR3 region. Amplicons were sequenced on the Illumina HiSeq platform. Per the original workflow: PCR bias was computationally corrected using synthetic template baselines, reads within Hamming distance 2 were collapsed, and singletons that could not be merged were discarded. Reads were aligned to IMGT to assign V, D and J genes, CDR3 length, and insertions or deletions at six rearrangement sites. Within each subset, clonotype counts were normalized to the number of sorted cells before true diversity and Gini coefficients were calculated with the tcR R package. Repertoire sharing was quantified using the overlap coefficient calculated on TCRB nucleotide sequences. Out-of-frame TCRB sequences from naive cells were analyzed as a proxy for the pre-selection repertoire. What TCRdb holds here is the immuneACCESS table cut down to in-frame rearrangements. Part of the clones is not present; checked against another copy, under half of the missing clones reflect an unresolved V gene, and the others are unexplained. V and J calls and clone size follow that table, whereas D and trimming were derived from the DNA. This sample is represented by hundreds of thousands of clones; approximately 30% of them were singletons. The ten largest clones add up to about 0.06% of the sample.

CDR1 and CDR2, looked up from the germline V gene, are MGHDK and SYGVNS. The CDR3 covers 11 residues, taking in both the cysteine and the phenylalanine. Just CDR3 DNA is preserved here, 33 bases in frame from base 1. Deletion took 6 bases off V and 4 bases off J, with a span of 5 bases between the germline ends. From each donor, a single peripheral blood sample of about 116 mL on average was drawn into heparinised tubes. A BD FACSAria II was used to sort naive, central memory, regulatory and stem cell-like memory CD4+ T cells with a panel that included CD45RO, CCR7, CD25, CD127, CD95 and CD27. All sorted populations exceeded 95% purity. PBMCs were isolated right away by Lymphoprep density gradient centrifugation and were stained directly, without culture. So that batch effects would be minimized, each experiment stained and sorted samples in pairs, pairing one healthy donor with one patient.

The sample taken for sequencing was naive CD4+ T cells from blood. Reading the label with the study, this specimen's cell subset or site is: true naive CD4+ T cells. The receptor's source is a man between 18 and 35 years old in good health. The receptor chain draws on TRBV25-1 and TRBJ2-3; no D segment can be confidently identified. The CDR3 amino acid sequence is: CASRVADTQYF. Read as DNA, the sequence is TGTGCCAGCAGGGTGGCAGATACGCAGTATTTT.